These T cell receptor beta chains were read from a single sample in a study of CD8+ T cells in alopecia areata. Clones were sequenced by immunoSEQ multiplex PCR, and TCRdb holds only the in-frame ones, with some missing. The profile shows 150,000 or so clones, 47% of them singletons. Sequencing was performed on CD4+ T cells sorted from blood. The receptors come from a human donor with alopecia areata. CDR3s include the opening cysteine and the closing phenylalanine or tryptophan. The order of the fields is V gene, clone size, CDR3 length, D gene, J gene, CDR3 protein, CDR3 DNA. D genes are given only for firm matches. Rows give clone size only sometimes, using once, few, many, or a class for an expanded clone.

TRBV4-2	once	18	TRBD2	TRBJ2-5	CASSQAGTSGRIVETQYF	TGTGCCAGCAGCCAGGCCGGGACTAGCGGGAGGATAGTCGAGACCCAGTACTTC
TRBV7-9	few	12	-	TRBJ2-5	CASSLPVETQYF	TGTGCCAGCAGCTTACCGGTAGAGACCCAGTACTTC
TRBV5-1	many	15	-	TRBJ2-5	CASSRGGASQETQYF	TGCGCCAGCAGCCGCGGTGGAGCGTCGCAAGAGACCCAGTACTTC
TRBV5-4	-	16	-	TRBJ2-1	CASSLPSLHSYNEQFF	TGTGCCAGCAGCTTGCCGTCTCTACACTCCTACAATGAGCAGTTCTTC
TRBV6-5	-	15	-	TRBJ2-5	CASSYGQGLAETQYF	TGTGCCAGCAGTTACGGGCAGGGACTCGCCGAGACCCAGTACTTC
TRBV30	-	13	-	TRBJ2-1	CAYDGSSYNEQFF	TGTGCCTATGACGGGAGCTCCTACAATGAGCAGTTCTTC
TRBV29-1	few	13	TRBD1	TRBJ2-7	CSVEAQGAHEQYF	TGCAGCGTTGAAGCACAGGGGGCCCACGAGCAGTACTTC
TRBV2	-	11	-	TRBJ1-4	CASSKGHARFF	TGTGCCAGCAGTAAGGGACATGCAAGGTTTTTT
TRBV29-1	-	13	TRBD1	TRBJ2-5	CSATGDRQETQYF	TGCAGCGCCACCGGGGACAGACAAGAGACCCAGTACTTC
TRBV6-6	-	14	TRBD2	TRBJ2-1	CASSTELADNEQFF	TGTGCCAGCAGTACGGAGCTAGCGGACAATGAGCAGTTCTTC
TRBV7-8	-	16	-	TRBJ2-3	CASSFNIGPATDTQYF	TGTGCCAGCAGTTTTAACATCGGACCCGCCACAGATACGCAGTATTTT
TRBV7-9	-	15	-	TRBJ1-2	CASSPGRGLEDGYTF	TGTGCCAGCAGCCCAGGACGGGGGCTCGAGGATGGCTACACCTTC
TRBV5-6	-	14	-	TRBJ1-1	CASSVGQLNTEAFF	TGTGCCAGCAGCGTAGGACAGCTAAACACTGAAGCTTTCTTT
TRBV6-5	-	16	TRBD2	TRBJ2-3	CASSLLAGTRGDTQYF	TGTGCCAGCAGTTTACTAGCGGGCACCCGGGGAGATACGCAGTATTTT
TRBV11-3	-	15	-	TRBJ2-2	CASRMPQGNTGELFF	TGTGCCAGCAGAATGCCCCAAGGGAACACCGGGGAGCTGTTTTTT
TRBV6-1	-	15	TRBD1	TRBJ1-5	CASSGQGTGNQPQHF	TGTGCCAGCAGTGGACAGGGGACCGGCAATCAGCCCCAGCATTTT
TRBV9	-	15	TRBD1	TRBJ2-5	CASSVRQGGKETQYF	TGTGCCAGCAGCGTTCGACAGGGGGGGAAGGAGACCCAGTACTTC
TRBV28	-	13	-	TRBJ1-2	CASSDRADYGYTF	TGTGCCAGCAGTGATCGGGCCGACTATGGCTACACCTTC
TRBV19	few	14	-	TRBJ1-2	CASHRKAGSYGYTF	TGTGCCAGTCACAGGAAGGCGGGGTCTTATGGCTACACCTTC
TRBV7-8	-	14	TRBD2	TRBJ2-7	CASSSGLAGNEQYF	TGTGCCAGCAGCTCGGGACTAGCGGGAAACGAGCAGTACTTC
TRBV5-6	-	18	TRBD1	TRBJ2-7	CASSLGLLSGQMTYEQYF	TGTGCCAGCAGCTTGGGCCTACTTTCGGGACAGATGACCTACGAGCAGTACTTC
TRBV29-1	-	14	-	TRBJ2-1	CSVVSPSTYNEQFF	TGCAGCGTTGTATCCCCGAGCACCTACAATGAGCAGTTCTTC
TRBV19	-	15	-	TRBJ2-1	CASSTWKGMYNEQFF	TGTGCCAGTAGTACTTGGAAGGGTATGTACAATGAGCAGTTCTTC
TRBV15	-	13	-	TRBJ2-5	CATSRDHQETQYF	TGTGCCACCAGCAGGGACCACCAAGAGACCCAGTACTTC
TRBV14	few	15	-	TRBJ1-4	CASSPRSGTAEKLFF	TGTGCCAGCAGCCCCCGGTCTGGGACGGCGGAAAAACTGTTTTTT
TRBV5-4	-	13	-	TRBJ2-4	CASSVGKENIQYF	TGTGCCAGCAGCGTAGGGAAGGAAAACATTCAGTACTTC
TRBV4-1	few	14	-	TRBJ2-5	CASSQARGQETQYF	TGCGCCAGCAGCCAAGCCAGGGGCCAAGAGACCCAGTACTTC
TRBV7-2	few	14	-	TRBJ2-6	CASSTGSGANVLTF	TGTGCCAGCAGCACAGGGAGCGGGGCCAACGTCCTGACTTTC
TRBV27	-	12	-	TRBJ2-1	CATSSSRNEQFF	TGTGCCACCTCCTCCAGCCGCAATGAGCAGTTCTTC
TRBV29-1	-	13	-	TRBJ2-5	CSVLRVYQETQYF	TGCAGCGTCTTAAGGGTGTACCAAGAGACCCAGTACTTC
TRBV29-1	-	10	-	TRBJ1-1	CSVEEAEAFF	TGCAGCGTTGAAGAAGCTGAAGCTTTCTTT
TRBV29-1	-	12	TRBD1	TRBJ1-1	CSGGQENTEAFF	TGCAGCGGGGGACAGGAGAACACTGAAGCTTTCTTT
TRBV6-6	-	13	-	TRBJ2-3	CASSALMSDTQYF	TGTGCCAGCAGTGCCCTAATGTCAGATACGCAGTATTTT
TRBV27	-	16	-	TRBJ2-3	CASSPLPDSSTDTQYF	TGTGCCAGCAGTCCCCTACCGGACTCAAGCACAGATACGCAGTATTTT
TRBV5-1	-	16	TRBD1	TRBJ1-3	CASSPDRLSSGNTIYF	TGCGCCAGCAGCCCGGACAGGTTGTCCTCTGGAAACACCATATATTTT
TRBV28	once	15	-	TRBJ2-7	CASSPRHPSSYEQYF	TGTGCCAGCAGTCCCAGACACCCATCTTCCTACGAGCAGTACTTC